These T cell receptor beta chains were read from a single sample in a study of T cells in Graves' hyperthyroidism and ophthalmopathy. TCRdb recomputed calls from the multiplex PCR reads with MiXCR, one row per CDR3 protein. The sample contains approximately 740,000 distinct CDR3 sequences, around 15% of which appear only once. The sequenced sample was blood. These receptors were collected from a woman between 18 and 29 years old with Graves' hyperthyroidism. Both conserved end residues are part of each CDR3. The D gene is left open where the match is weak. Clone size, where shown, is once, few, many, or a class for clones that have expanded.

v_gene	d_gene	abundance	j_gene	CDR3aa	CDR3nt
TRBV11-3	-	many	TRBJ2-7	CASSLETNFYEQYF	TGTGCCAGCAGCTTAGAAACCAACTTCTACGAGCAGTACTTC
TRBV20-1	TRBD1	many	TRBJ1-2	CSAMRTGAYGYTF	TGCAGTGCTATGAGGACAGGGGCCTATGGCTACACCTTC
TRBV6-1	-	few	TRBJ2-2	CASSGAPANTGELFF	TGTGCCAGCAGCGGGGCGCCCGCGAACACCGGGGAGCTGTTTTTT
TRBV7-2	-	many	TRBJ2-7	CASSYQRGGRALEQYF	TGTGCCAGCAGCTACCAAAGGGGGGGCAGGGCCCTCGAGCAGTACTTC
TRBV28	TRBD1	many	TRBJ1-6	CASSSPGQGDSPLHF	TGTGCCAGCAGTTCCCCGGGACAGGGTGATTCACCCCTCCACTTT
TRBV7-9	TRBD2	few	TRBJ2-1	CASSFKAGVGPNEQFF	TGTGCCAGCAGCTTTAAGGCGGGAGTAGGGCCCAATGAGCAGTTCTTC
TRBV4-3	-	-	TRBJ2-2	CASSQQPGELFF	TGCGCCAGCAGCCAACAGCCCGGGGAGCTGTTTTTT
TRBV20-1	TRBD2	few	TRBJ2-2	CSAPRGGLASNTGELFF	TGCAGTGCTCCAAGGGGGGGACTAGCGTCGAACACCGGGGAGCTGTTTTTT
TRBV19	TRBD1	-	TRBJ2-7	CASSMAETGGYEQYF	TGTGCCAGTAGTATGGCCGAGACAGGGGGCTACGAGCAGTACTTC
TRBV18	-	many	TRBJ1-5	CASSPGGRQPQHF	TGTGCCAGCTCACCAGGGGGAAGGCAGCCCCAGCATTTT
TRBV5-1	TRBD1	many	TRBJ2-7	CASSLADRDYEQYF	TGCGCCAGCAGCTTGGCCGACAGGGACTACGAGCAGTACTTC
TRBV15	-	-	TRBJ2-1	CATSKELGGSYNEQFF	TGTGCCACCAGCAAGGAGTTAGGAGGGTCCTACAATGAGCAGTTCTTC
TRBV6-7	-	-	TRBJ2-7	CASSSEIDRTSSCEQYF	TGTGCCAGCAGTTCCGAGATCGACAGGACGTCAAGCTGCGAGCAGTACTTC
TRBV12-3/TRBV12-4	-	many	TRBJ1-1	CASSARGVNTEAFF	TGTGCCAGCAGTGCCCGGGGGGTTAACACTGAAGCTTTCTTT
TRBV20-1	TRBD2	-	TRBJ2-1	CSASLPSGAYNEQFF	TGCAGTGCTAGTTTGCCTAGCGGAGCCTACAATGAGCAGTTCTTC
TRBV15	-	few	TRBJ1-6	CATSREGNSPLHF	TGTGCCACCAGCAGAGAAGGGAATTCACCCCTCCACTTT
TRBV19	-	-	TRBJ2-1	CASSSSLLNEQFF	TGTGCCAGTAGTTCTTCTTTACTCAATGAGCAGTTCTTC
TRBV7-2	-	many	TRBJ2-3	CASSLGLARTDTQYF	TGTGCCAGCAGCTTAGGGCTAGCGAGGACAGATACGCAGTATTTT
TRBV6-1	-	-	TRBJ1-1	CASQHGGGAFF	TGTGCCAGCCAGCACGGGGGGGGAGCTTTCTTT
TRBV5-1	TRBD1	few	TRBJ1-2	CASNLASGQGLYGNTF	TGCGCCAGCAACTTGGCAAGCGGACAGGGACTCTATGGCAACACCTTC
TRBV3-1	-	many	TRBJ2-7	CASSQGTTPLEQYF	TGTGCCAGCAGCCAAGGGACAACCCCTTTGGAGCAGTACTTC
TRBV30	-	-	TRBJ2-3	CAWRALRWTDTQYF	TGTGCCTGGAGGGCCCTAAGGTGGACAGATACGCAGTATTTT
TRBV9	-	many	TRBJ2-2	CASSVSRSPNTGELFF	TGTGCCAGCAGCGTATCGAGGTCCCCAAACACCGGGGAGCTGTTTTTT
TRBV4-2	TRBD2	many	TRBJ2-7	CASSLRTSGTSYEQYF	TGTGCCAGCAGCCTAAGGACTAGCGGGACGTCCTACGAGCAGTACTTC